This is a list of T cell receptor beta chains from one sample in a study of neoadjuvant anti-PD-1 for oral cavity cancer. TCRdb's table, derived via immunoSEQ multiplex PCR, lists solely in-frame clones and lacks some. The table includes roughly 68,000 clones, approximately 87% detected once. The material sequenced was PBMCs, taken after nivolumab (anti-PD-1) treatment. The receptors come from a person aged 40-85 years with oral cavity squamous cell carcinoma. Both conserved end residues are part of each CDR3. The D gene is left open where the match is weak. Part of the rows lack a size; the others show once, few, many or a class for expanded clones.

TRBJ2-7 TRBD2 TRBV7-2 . CASSRGYRTSGGEQYF TGTGCCAGCAGCCGCGGCTACCGGACTAGCGGGGGTGAGCAGTACTTC
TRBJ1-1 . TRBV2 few CASSVYERTEAFF TGTGCCAGCAGTGTATACGAACGAACTGAAGCTTTCTTT
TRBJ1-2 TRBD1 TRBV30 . CAWGPLGQGNGYTF TGTGCCTGGGGCCCCCTGGGACAGGGGAATGGCTACACCTTC
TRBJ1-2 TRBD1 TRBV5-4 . CASRLQGGSYGYTF TGTGCCAGCAGGTTACAGGGGGGCTCCTATGGCTACACCTTC
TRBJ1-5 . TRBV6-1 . CASSEAEEQPQHF TGTGCCAGCAGTGAAGCGGAGGAGCAGCCCCAGCATTTT
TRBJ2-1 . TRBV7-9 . CATSGTGINEQFF TGTGCCACGAGTGGGACGGGGATCAATGAGCAGTTCTTC
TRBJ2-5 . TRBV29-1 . CSAGRGETQYF TGCAGCGCTGGGAGGGGGGAGACCCAGTACTTC
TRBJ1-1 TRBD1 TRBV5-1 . CASSNRDRGDTEAFF TGCGCCAGCAGCAACCGGGACAGGGGGGACACTGAAGCTTTCTTT
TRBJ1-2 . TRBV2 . CARTETGNYGYTF TGTGCCCGGACCGAGACGGGTAACTATGGCTACACCTTC
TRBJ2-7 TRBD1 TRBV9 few CASSVFDGSGGQYF TGTGCCAGCAGCGTATTTGATGGGTCAGGGGGGCAGTACTTC
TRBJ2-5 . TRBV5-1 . CASRDFRGETQYF TGCGCCAGCAGAGACTTCCGGGGGGAGACCCAGTACTTC
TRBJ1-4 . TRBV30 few CAWSRGINEKLFF TGTGCCTGGAGTCGTGGAATTAATGAAAAACTGTTTTTT
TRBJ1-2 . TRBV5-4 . CASSLGTDRVGYTF TGTGCCAGCAGCTTGGGGACCGATCGCGTGGGCTACACCTTC
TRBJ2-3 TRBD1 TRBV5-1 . CASSTTGADTQYF TGCGCCAGCAGCACGACAGGGGCAGATACGCAGTATTTT
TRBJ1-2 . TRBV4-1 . CASSQGRYNYGYTF TGCGCCAGCAGCCAAGGTCGGTATAACTATGGCTACACCTTC
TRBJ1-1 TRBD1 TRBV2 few CAILSRDRGTEAFF TGTGCCATTTTGTCCCGGGACAGGGGGACTGAAGCTTTCTTT
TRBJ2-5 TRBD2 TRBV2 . CASNHRLAGEQETQYF TGTGCCAGCAACCATCGACTAGCGGGGGAACAAGAGACCCAGTACTTC
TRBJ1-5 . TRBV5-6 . CASSLGNQPQHF TGTGCCAGCAGCTTGGGGAATCAGCCCCAGCATTTT
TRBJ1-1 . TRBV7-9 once CASSALQGRGTEAFF TGTGCCAGCAGCGCATTACAGGGTCGGGGCACTGAAGCTTTCTTT
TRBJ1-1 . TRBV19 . CASSRQYTEAFF TGTGCCAGTAGTAGGCAGTACACTGAAGCTTTCTTT
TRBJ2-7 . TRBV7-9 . CASSWHLTPREQYF TGTGCCAGCAGCTGGCACCTAACCCCTCGTGAGCAGTACTTC
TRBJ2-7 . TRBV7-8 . CASSFGRTTYEQYF TGTGCCAGCAGCTTCGGCAGGACCACCTACGAGCAGTACTTC
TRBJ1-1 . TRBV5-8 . CASSLGFANTEAFF TGTGCCAGCAGCTTGGGATTCGCGAACACTGAAGCTTTCTTT
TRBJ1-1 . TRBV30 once CAWSVPGLGTEAFF TGTGCCTGGAGTGTACCTGGTCTAGGGACTGAAGCTTTCTTT
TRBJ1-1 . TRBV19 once CASSRVDLAMNTEAFF TGTGCCAGTAGCCGCGTGGATTTGGCGATGAACACTGAAGCTTTCTTT
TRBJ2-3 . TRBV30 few CAWSVKQLGDTQYF TGTGCCTGGAGTGTAAAGCAGCTGGGGGATACGCAGTATTTT
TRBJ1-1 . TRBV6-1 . CASSGWLQRLTEAFF TGTGCCAGCAGTGGTTGGTTACAACGTCTTACTGAAGCTTTCTTT
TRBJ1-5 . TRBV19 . CASSIDLGFSNQPQHF TGTGCCAGTAGTATAGATCTGGGATTTAGCAATCAGCCCCAGCATTTT
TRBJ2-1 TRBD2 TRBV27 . CASRRGRSNIDNEQFF TGTGCCAGCCGCCGCGGGAGGAGTAATATCGACAATGAGCAGTTCTTC
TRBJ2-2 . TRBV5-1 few CASSLIPANTGELFF TGCGCCAGCAGCTTGATCCCTGCGAACACCGGGGAGCTGTTTTTT
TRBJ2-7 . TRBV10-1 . CASSEGTPVNGYEQYF TGCGCCAGCAGTGAAGGGACACCAGTAAATGGCTACGAGCAGTACTTC
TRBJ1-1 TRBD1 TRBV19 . CASAGQRNTEAFF TGTGCCAGTGCGGGACAGAGAAACACTGAAGCTTTCTTT
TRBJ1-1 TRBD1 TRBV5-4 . CASSLAGTGDTEAFF TGTGCCAGCAGCTTAGCCGGGACAGGGGACACTGAAGCTTTCTTT
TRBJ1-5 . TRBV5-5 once CASSALRGVNQPQHF TGTGCCAGCAGCGCCCTAAGGGGAGTAAATCAGCCCCAGCATTTT
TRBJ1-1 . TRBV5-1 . CASSLQGGGDTEAFF TGCGCCAGCAGCTTACAGGGCGGGGGAGACACTGAAGCTTTCTTT
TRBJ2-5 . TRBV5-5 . CASTPRGIYWEETQYF TGTGCCAGCACCCCACGGGGGATCTATTGGGAAGAGACCCAGTACTTC
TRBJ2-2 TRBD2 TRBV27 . CASTLAGVTGELFF TGTGCCAGCACCTTAGCGGGAGTCACCGGGGAGCTGTTTTTT
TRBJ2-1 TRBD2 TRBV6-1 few CASIDGTSISYNEQFF TGTGCCAGCATTGACGGGACTAGCATCTCCTACAATGAGCAGTTCTTC
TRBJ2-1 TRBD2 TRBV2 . CASNKLAGVNNEQFF TGTGCCAGCAATAAACTAGCGGGAGTTAACAATGAGCAGTTCTTC
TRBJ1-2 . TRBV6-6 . CASSYSGEAGGYTF TGTGCCAGCAGTTACTCTGGGGAAGCTGGTGGCTACACCTTC
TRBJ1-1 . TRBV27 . CATKLMGGGGMNTEAFF TGTGCCACCAAACTAATGGGGGGCGGAGGGATGAACACTGAAGCTTTCTTT
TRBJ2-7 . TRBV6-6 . CASSQPTYEQYF TGTGCCAGCAGCCAACCGACCTACGAGCAGTACTTC
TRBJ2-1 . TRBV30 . CAWSQGTGSDNEQFF TGTGCCTGGAGTCAGGGAACGGGTTCAGACAATGAGCAGTTCTTC
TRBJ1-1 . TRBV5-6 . CASSLGTVNTEAFF TGTGCCAGCAGCTTGGGGACAGTCAACACTGAAGCTTTCTTT
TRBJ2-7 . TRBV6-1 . CASSVGLVDEQYF TGTGCCAGCAGCGTCGGACTCGTCGACGAGCAGTACTTC
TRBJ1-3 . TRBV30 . CAWDAGTSGNTIYF TGTGCCTGGGACGCAGGAACTTCTGGAAACACCATATATTTT
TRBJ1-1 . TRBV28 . CASRRGVRVNTEAFF TGTGCCAGCAGAAGGGGGGTTAGGGTGAACACTGAAGCTTTCTTT
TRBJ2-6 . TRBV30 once CAWSHLSGANVLTF TGTGCCTGGAGTCACCTCTCTGGGGCCAACGTCCTGACTTTC
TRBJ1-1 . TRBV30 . CAWRDDSFAGLLGLKQILTEAFF TGTGCCTGGAGAGACGACAGTTTTGCGGGTCTTCTAGGGCTAAAACAAATTCTCACTGAAGCTTTCTTT
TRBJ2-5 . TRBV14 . CASSQGLPLRGETQYF TGTGCCAGCAGCCAAGGCCTCCCGTTGAGGGGGGAGACCCAGTACTTC
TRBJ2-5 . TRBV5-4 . CASSLANRKETQYF TGTGCCAGCAGCTTGGCCAACAGAAAAGAGACCCAGTACTTC
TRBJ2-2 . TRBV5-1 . CASSEQELNTGELFF TGCGCCAGCAGCGAACAGGAATTGAACACCGGGGAGCTGTTTTTT
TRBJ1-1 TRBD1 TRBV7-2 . CASSFGQGAEAFF TGTGCCAGCAGCTTCGGACAGGGGGCTGAAGCTTTCTTT
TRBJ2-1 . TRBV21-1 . CASRAPSEQFF TGTGCCAGCAGAGCCCCTTCAGAGCAGTTCTTC